These 15 T cell receptor beta chains were all obtained from the same sample, sequenced in a study of blood T cells in healthy people across ages. The second PCR ran 7 to 11 cycles with a sample-barcoded 5' primer and J-beta primers. TCRdb redid the calling of the 5' RACE reads with MiXCR, one entry per CDR3 protein. The sample lists around 650,000 distinct CDR3 sequences, 32% occurring once. The sample consisted of blood. These receptor sequences come from a woman older than 75 in good health.

The genes are TRBV14 and TRBJ2-7; D gene uncertain. The J call may be incorrect, as the DNA end agrees better with TRBJ2-4. Germline assignment: CDR1 SGHDN and CDR2 FVKESK. The CDR3 consists of 12 residues. The CDR3 DNA reads TGTGCCAGCAGCCAAGATCCGGGCATTCAGTACTTC. The encoded protein is CASSQDPGIQYF.

V and J are TRBV12-3 or TRBV12-4 and TRBJ2-1, with D possibly matching TRBD2 (6 bases). The length of the CDR3 is 17 residues. V lost 3 bases, J lost 0 bases, and 15 bases lay in between. The DNA for the CDR3 is TGTGCCAGCAGTTTTGACAGCGGGCCTTCCTCCTACAATGAGCAGTTCTTC. It is translated as CASSFDSGPSSYNEQFF.

The chain couples TRBV7-2 to TRBJ1-5, with 7 bases lining up with TRBD1. This CDR3 is built from 15 residues. Trimming removed 1 base from V and 7 bases from J; junction bases left unmatched: 7. The V gene's germline CDR1 is SGHTA and CDR2 FQGNSA. The CDR3 DNA is TGTGCCAGCAGCTTAGAAATCCAGGGGGGACAGCCCCAGCATTTT. Its translation is CASSLEIQGGQPQHF.

This clonotype occurred many times. The rearrangement links TRBV7-9 to TRBJ2-1, with 11 bases lining up with TRBD2. CDR1 is SEHNR, CDR2 FQNEAQ, per germline (reference sequence). The CDR3 is 16 amino acids. V lost 5 bases to trimming and J lost 6 bases; unmatched junction nucleotides: 9. Here the CDR3 reads CASSRSGGAFGNEQFF. The CDR3, as DNA: TGTGCCAGCAGCCGTAGCGGGGGGGCCTTTGGCAATGAGCAGTTCTTC.

This clonotype was seen ten or more times. The V call is TRBV6-6, the J call TRBJ1-1; 7 nucleotides align to TRBD1. Trimming cost V 2 bases and J 5 bases; bases outside gene matches: 8. The CDR3 contains 15 residues. CDR1 is MNHNY and CDR2 is SVGAGI in the germline V gene (reference sequence). The CDR3 loop is CASSYERQGETEAFF. The CDR3 DNA reads TGTGCCAGCAGTTACGAGCGACAGGGCGAAACTGAAGCTTTCTTT.

In its sample, this clonotype was seen many times. The J gene is TRBJ2-2, the V gene TRBV30; TRBD2 aligns across 7 bases. The V gene end was trimmed by 1 base and the J gene end by 2 bases; junction bases not matched to a gene: 4. Germline V gene data show CDR1 as GTSNPN and CDR2 as SVGIG (reference sequence). The CDR3 contains 15 residues. The CDR3 DNA reads TGTGCCTGGAGTGCGGGGGGACTAAACACCGGGGAGCTGTTTTTT. Translating gives CAWSAGGLNTGELFF. The full variable domain, with the rest looked up from reference TRBV30 and TRBJ2-2, is SQTIHQWPATLVQPVGSPLSLECTVEGTSNPNLYWYRQAAGRGLQLLFYSVGIGQISSEVPQNLSASRPQDRQFILSSKKLLLSDSGFYLCAWSAGGLNTGELFFGEGSRLTVL.

A few counts support this clonotype. This may stem from a read error, because a much larger clone lies one nucleotide away. The rearrangement uses TRBV20-1 and TRBJ1-2; D ambiguous. CDR1 and CDR2 from the germline V gene are DFQATT and SNEGSKA (reference sequence). The length of the CDR3 is 11 residues. The CDR3 nucleotides read TGCAGGGTAAGCCCCCAACATGGCTACACCTTC. Its translation: CRVSPQHGYTF.

The V and J genes are TRBV6-1 and TRBJ2-7, with a weak D call TRBD1 (5 bases). The CDR3 covers 13 residues. Germline CDR1 and CDR2: MNHNS and SASEGT. V was cut by 6 bases and J by 12 bases, with 21 bases left in between. The CDR3 nucleotides are TGTGCCAGCAGCGCCGTGGGGCGGCAAGAACGGTACTTC. Residues: CASSAVGRQERYF.

The sample holds many counts of this clonotype. The V call is TRBV20-1, the J call TRBJ2-3; 9 bases agree with TRBD1. The trim removed 3 bases at V and 5 bases at J, leaving 12 bases unmatched. This CDR3 is 16 amino acids long. Germline V gives CDR1 DFQATT, CDR2 SNEGSKA (reference sequence). The CDR3 reads CSASPRTGGREDTQYF. The CDR3 region has the DNA TGCAGTGCTAGCCCAAGAACAGGGGGCAGGGAAGATACGCAGTATTTT.

This clonotype was seen a few times. A much bigger clone sits one base away, suggesting this may be a read error. The CDR3 here is CSVWGREKQFF. For the CDR3, the DNA is TGCAGCGTGTGGGGCAGGGAGAAGCAGTTCTTC. The J gene is TRBJ2-1, the V gene TRBV29-1; possibly TRBD1 or TRBD2 for D (5 bases each). The length of the CDR3 is 11 residues. Looked up from germline, CDR1 is SQVTM and CDR2 is ANQGSEA. Trimming cost V 6 bases and J 11 bases, with 14 bases left between them.

About this clonotype: A much larger clonotype is one base distant, so this may be a read error. V usage is TRBV5-1 and J usage is TRBJ2-6; D may be TRBD2 (6 bases). The V gene's germline CDR1 is SGHRS and CDR2 YFSETQ. The CDR3 spans 21 residues. The DNA for the CDR3 is TGCGCCAGCAGCTTCCTTGGCACGGGGGAACTCAAACCCTCTGGGGCCAACGTCCCGACTTTC. Protein: CASSFLGTGELKPSGANVPTF.

This clonotype has just a few counts. The chain has TRBV6-4 and TRBJ2-3; D perhaps matches TRBD2 (5 bases). This CDR3 comprises 13 residues. V shed 10 bases and J shed 6 bases, with 17 bases lying between them. Germline assignment: CDR1 MRHNA and CDR2 SNTAGT. The CDR3 reads CANSLTWRDTQYF. CDR3 nucleotide sequence: TGTGCCAACAGCCTGACTTGGAGGGATACGCAGTATTTT.

J is TRBJ1-5 and V is TRBV5-6; possible D gene TRBD1, 6 bases. Trimming took 1 base from V and 1 from J, leaving 12 bases between them. The CDR3 sequence is 16 residues long. Per germline, CDR1 SGHDT and CDR2 YYEEEE. The CDR3 DNA sequence: TGTGCCAGCAGCTTGAGGGCAGGGGCCAGCAATCAGCCCCAGCATTTT. Protein product: CASSLRAGASNQPQHF. Full variable domain (remainder filled in from reference TRBV5-6 and TRBJ1-5): DAGVTQSPTHLIKTRGQQVTLRCSPKSGHDTVSWYQQALGQGPQFIFQYYEEEERQRGNFPDRFSGHQFPNYSSELNVNALLLGDSALYLCASSLRAGASNQPQHFGDGTRLSIL.

The chain combines TRBV29-1 with TRBJ1-1; TRBD1 matches 10 bases. The CDR3 runs to 15 residues. Germline CDR1 reads SQVTM; CDR2 reads ANQGSEA. Trimming took 4 bases from V and 0 from J; bases not matched to a gene: 5. The chain's CDR3 is CSVGGQGGMNTEAFF. Written as DNA, the CDR3 is TGCAGCGTTGGAGGACAGGGGGGGATGAACACTGAAGCTTTCTTT.

The chain uses TRBV2 and TRBJ2-5; 14 bases line up with TRBD2. CDR1 is SNHLY and CDR2 is FYNNEI in the germline V gene. V shed 11 bases and J 2 bases; nucleotides not matched to a gene: 4. The CDR3 length is 14 residues. The CDR3 reads CAVGLAGAQETQYF. For the CDR3, the DNA is TGTGCCGTGGGACTAGCGGGGGCACAAGAGACCCAGTACTTC.